The clone carrying this TCR beta chain has only a few counts. Time point meaning: patch test 1, 2 weeks after DPC sensitization. Regarding treatment: therapeutic diphenylcyclopropenone sensitization with weekly scalp DPC. Trimming stripped 3 bases from V and 1 base from J, with 6 bases between. CDR1 and CDR2 (germline): SQVTM, ANQGSEA. There are 12 residues in the CDR3. This record belongs to a study of human T cells and chemical hapten exposure. TCRdb passed the RACE reads through MiXCR, listing each CDR3 protein once. This sample yields fewer than 500,000 distinct CDR3 sequences, of which nearly 5% are seen a single time; 2% to 2.5% belongs to the top ten.

Here the sequenced sample was whole blood, taken in connection with sensitization to the hapten diphenylcyclopropenone (DPC). The V and J genes are TRBV29-1 and TRBJ1-2; D not resolved. This TCR came from a woman in her 50s with alopecia areata. Some clones in this sample may be carry-over from other donors' samples. CDR3 coding DNA: TGCAGCGTTGACAGTTATAACTATGGCTACACCTTC. Its translation is CSVDSYNYGYTF.